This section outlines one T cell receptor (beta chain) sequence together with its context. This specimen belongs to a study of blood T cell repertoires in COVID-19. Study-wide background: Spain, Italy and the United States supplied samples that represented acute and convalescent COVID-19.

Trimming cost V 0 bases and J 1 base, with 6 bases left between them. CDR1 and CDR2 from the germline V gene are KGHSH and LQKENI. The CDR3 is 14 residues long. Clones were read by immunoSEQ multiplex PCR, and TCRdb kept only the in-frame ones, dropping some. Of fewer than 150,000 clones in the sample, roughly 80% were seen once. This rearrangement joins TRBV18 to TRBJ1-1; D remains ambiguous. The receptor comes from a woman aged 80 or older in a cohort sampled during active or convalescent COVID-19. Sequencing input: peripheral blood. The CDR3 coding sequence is TGTGCCAGCTCACCACCCAACAGGAACACTGAAGCTTTCTTT. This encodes CASSPPNRNTEAFF.